One sample yielded the 11 T cell receptor beta chains listed below, sequenced in a study of cytomegalovirus exposure and HLA in healthy donors. Primers included in the PCR were 60 Vbeta and 13 Jbeta primers. Produced via immunoSEQ multiplex PCR; TCRdb's table is partial and in-frame only. The profile shows about 120,000 clones, roughly 82% of them singletons. Material for sequencing was PBMCs. These receptors originate from a woman between 40 and 50 years old in good health and CMV-seropositive.

Worth noting for this clone: A junction boundary mismatches the germline segment, possibly from a read error. The chain recombines TRBV10-3 with TRBJ1-5; 7 bases are a match to TRBD1. The CDR3 covers 16 residues. Germline lookup yields CDR1 ENHRY and CDR2 SYGVKD. CDR3 protein: CAISPTVEGGKQPQHF. The CDR3 nucleotides are TGTGCCATCAGTCCTACTGTCGAAGGGGGCAAACAGCCCCAGCATTTT.

In this sample, this clone turned up once. The genes are TRBV7-9 and TRBJ2-1; 10 positions agree with TRBD2. CDR1 is SEHNR, CDR2 FQNEAQ, per germline (reference sequence). J lost 5 bases, V lost 1 base, and 5 bases had no gene match. The CDR3 has 16 residues. The CDR3 loop reads CASSLGRTSGNNEQFF. CDR3 sequence (DNA): TGTGCCAGCAGCTTAGGAAGGACTAGCGGTAACAATGAGCAGTTCTTC.

This clone appeared a few times. The genes are TRBV4-3 and TRBJ1-5, with D perhaps matching TRBD1 (5 bases). The CDR3 has 17 amino acids. V was pared by 3 bases and J by 2 bases, with 17 bases between. CDR1 is LGHNA, CDR2 YSLEER, per germline. CDR3 amino acids: CASSQSVMGGGNQPQHF. CDR3 DNA: TGCGCCAGCAGCCAGTCTGTTATGGGGGGGGGCAATCAGCCCCAGCATTTT.

The chain links TRBV5-6 to TRBJ2-3; D ambiguous. Germline CDR1 is SGHDT and CDR2 is YYEEEE. V dropped 1 base and J dropped 1 base, with 10 bases sitting between them. The CDR3 sequence is 15 residues long. The CDR3 region is CASSLKSGGTDTQYF. CDR3 DNA sequence: TGTGCCAGCAGCTTGAAGTCCGGAGGCACAGATACGCAGTATTTT.

The CDR3 nucleotides are TGTGCCAGCAGCCTAGTTGAGACGACAGGGGGCAGGACCCAGTACTTC. Residues: CASSLVETTGGRTQYF. The chain is built from TRBV7-6 and TRBJ2-5; 10 positions agree with TRBD1. Trimming removed 5 bases from V and 7 bases from J; junction bases left unmatched: 13. CDR1 SGHVS and CDR2 FNYEAQ come from the germline V gene. The CDR3 consists of 16 residues.

The chain joins TRBV9 to TRBJ2-1; D ambiguous. V lost 0 bases to trimming and J lost 1 base, with 8 bases between them. Germline assignment: CDR1 SGDLS and CDR2 YYNGEE. This CDR3 has 15 residues. DNA for the CDR3: TGTGCCAGCAGCGTAGACGTCAGTTCCTACAATGAGCAGTTCTTC. Encoded protein: CASSVDVSSYNEQFF.

This CDR3 is CASSPGTGGGTEAFF. The CDR3 bases are TGTGCCAGCTCACCGGGGACAGGGGGAGGGACTGAAGCTTTCTTT. This rearrangement joins TRBV18 to TRBJ1-1; 11 bases align to TRBD1. The trim removed 3 bases at V and 5 bases at J, leaving 5 bases unmatched. The CDR3 consists of 15 residues. Germline V gene data show CDR1 as KGHSH and CDR2 as LQKENI.

This chain uses TRBV6-6 with TRBJ1-2; 7 nucleotides match TRBD1. The ends lost 4 bases at V and 7 bases at J; junction bases unmatched: 3. This CDR3 comprises 12 residues. Germline CDR1 reads MNHNY; CDR2 reads SVGAGI (reference sequence). CDR3 protein: CASSSSGGGYTF. The CDR3 nucleotides are TGTGCCAGCAGTTCCTCAGGGGGTGGCTACACCTTC.

CDR3 protein: CASSWEVGRSNQPQHF. In DNA, the CDR3 is TGTGCCAGCAGCTGGGAGGTGGGCAGGAGTAATCAGCCCCAGCATTTT. The chain uses TRBV7-2 and TRBJ1-5; no reliable D call. V shed 4 bases and J shed 4 bases, with 17 bases lying between them. This CDR3 has 16 amino acids. CDR1 is SGHTA, CDR2 FQGNSA, per germline.

The V call is TRBV6-6, the J call TRBJ2-7, with 7 bases matching TRBD2. CDR1 and CDR2 from the germline V gene are MNHNY and SVGAGI (reference sequence). Trimming at V came to 6 bases and at J to 0 bases, leaving 8 bases not matched to a gene. This CDR3 spans 15 amino acids. The CDR3 spells CASRGGSAISYEQYF. In nucleotides, the CDR3 is TGTGCCAGCAGGGGGGGGAGTGCGATCTCCTACGAGCAGTACTTC.

For this clone: Other DNA sequences in the sample encode the same CDR3. The CDR3: CASSIAGNQPQHF. CDR3 bases: TGTGCCAGTAGTATAGCCGGGAATCAGCCCCAGCATTTT. The rearrangement uses TRBV19 and TRBJ1-5, with no clear D. The germline CDR1 and CDR2 sequences are LNHDA and SQIVND (reference sequence). The V end was cut by 1 base, the J end by 4 bases, with 5 bases between. This CDR3 is 13 amino acids long.